The 21 T cell receptor beta chains below were found in one sample sequenced in a study of shared clonotypes between healthy human individuals. Some clones are missing from TCRdb's copy, which holds only in-frame ones; the method was immunoSEQ multiplex PCR. The table includes hundreds of thousands of clones, about 95% detected once. Sample: naive CD4+ T cells sorted from blood. The sample's subset: CD45RA+ positively selected. All receptors come from a woman under 40 in good health.

Only one count was recorded for this clone. The rearrangement joins TRBV9 to TRBJ1-1; D gene uncertain. In germline, CDR1 is SGDLS, CDR2 YYNGEE. Trimming stripped 0 bases from V and 8 bases from J, with 8 bases between. The CDR3 extends over 12 amino acids. In DNA, the CDR3 is TGTGCCAGCAGCGTAGACGGCAGGGAAGCTTTCTTT. Translated, it gives CASSVDGREAFF.

This chain connects TRBV15 to TRBJ2-7; 10 bases are a match to TRBD2. The CDR3 totals 17 residues. With V trimmed by 5 bases and J by 0 bases, 10 bases remained unmatched. Germline V gene lookup returns CDR1 LNHNV and CDR2 YYDKDF (reference sequence). CDR3 protein: CATSFGGAGGSSYEQYF. In DNA, the CDR3 is TGTGCCACCAGCTTCGGGGGAGCGGGAGGGAGCTCCTACGAGCAGTACTTC.

CDR3 bases: TGTGCCAGCAGCTTGGCTAGCACAGATACGCAGTATTTT. As protein: CASSLASTDTQYF. V usage is TRBV11-2 and J usage is TRBJ2-3; D is uncertain. V lost 3 bases to trimming and J lost 0 bases, with 4 bases between them. The CDR3 has 13 residues. CDR1 and CDR2 (germline): SGHAT, FQNNGV.

In its sample, this clone was seen once. The V call is TRBV6-5, the J call TRBJ2-3; D remains unclear. The CDR3 totals 15 residues. The germline V and J ends were trimmed by 0 bases and 2 bases, with 9 bases remaining between them. CDR1 is MNHEY, CDR2 SVGAGI, per germline. The DNA for the CDR3 is TGTGCCAGCAGTTACTCAGGCGGTGACACAGATACGCAGTATTTT. This gives the protein CASSYSGGDTDTQYF.

The chain combines TRBV6-1 with TRBJ1-2, with a weak D call TRBD1 (6 bases). V was pared by 3 bases and J by 5 bases, with 16 bases between. CDR1 and CDR2 from the germline V gene are MNHNS and SASEGT. The CDR3 spans 15 residues. The CDR3 coding sequence is TGTGCCAGCAGTGACAGGGGCTTACTATGGTATGGCTACACCTTC. The encoded protein is CASSDRGLLWYGYTF.

The chain links TRBV4-1 to TRBJ1-3, with 9 bases that match TRBD1. CDR3 length equals 15 residues. V lost 6 bases to trimming and J lost 2 bases; unmatched junction nucleotides: 5. Germline CDR1 is MGHRA and CDR2 is YSYEKL. CDR3 nucleotide sequence: TGCGCCAGCAGAGGACAGGGGCTAGCTGGAAACACCATATATTTT. It translates to CASRGQGLAGNTIYF.

The chain links TRBV9 to TRBJ1-3; D is unresolved. This CDR3 contains 16 residues. Per germline, CDR1 SGDLS and CDR2 YYNGEE. V lost 2 bases and J lost 0, with 12 bases in between. CDR3 region: CASSVSPSSSGNTIYF. CDR3 DNA sequence: TGTGCCAGCAGCGTTTCCCCCTCTAGCTCTGGAAACACCATATATTTT.

The sample holds a few counts of this clone. This CDR3 is also generated by other DNA sequences in the sample. The chain employs TRBV28 and TRBJ1-2, with a weak D call TRBD1 (5 bases). V lost 3 bases and J 3 bases, leaving 5 bases between the germline ends. The CDR3 extends over 12 amino acids. Germline V gene data show CDR1 as MDHEN and CDR2 as SYDVKM. Here the CDR3 DNA reads TGTGCCAGCAGTTTGGGGGACTATGGCTACACCTTC. It yields the protein CASSLGDYGYTF.

This chain connects TRBV6-1 to TRBJ1-1; TRBD1 matches 7 bases. The germline CDR1 and CDR2 sequences are MNHNS and SASEGT. V lost 8 bases and J lost 4; bases outside the gene matches: 10. This CDR3 has 14 residues. The DNA for the CDR3 is TGTGCCAGCCGGTCGGACAGGTGGGGCACTGAAGCTTTCTTT. It is translated as CASRSDRWGTEAFF.

The genes are TRBV7-6 and TRBJ2-7; the D is unclear. This CDR3 is built from 11 residues. V lost 5 bases, J lost 3 bases, and 5 bases lay in between. The V gene's germline CDR1 is SGHVS and CDR2 FNYEAQ. The CDR3 bases are TGTGCCAGCAGCGAAGGCTACGAGCAGTACTTC. Its protein product is CASSEGYEQYF. Full variable domain (outside the CDR3, taken from reference TRBV7-6 and TRBJ2-7): GAGVSQSPRYKVTKRGQDVALRCDPISGHVSLYWYRQALGQGPEFLTYFNYEAQQDKSGLPNDRFSAERPEGSISTLTIQRTEQRDSAMYRCASSEGYEQYFGPGTRLTVT.

The rearrangement joins TRBV9 to TRBJ1-2; D ambiguous. V lost 0 bases and J 7 bases, leaving 13 bases between the germline ends. The V gene's germline CDR1 is SGDLS and CDR2 YYNGEE. The CDR3 contains 14 residues. CDR3 nucleotide sequence: TGTGCCAGCAGCGTAGGGGCGAACTCGGGTGGCTACACCTTC. It translates to CASSVGANSGGYTF.

This chain connects TRBV28 to TRBJ2-7; weak D call: TRBD2 (6 bases). With 6 bases removed from V and 2 bases from J, the gap between germline ends came to 35 bases. The CDR3 covers 21 residues. Per germline, CDR1 MDHEN and CDR2 SYDVKM. The chain's CDR3 is CASSQLFGDWRRENKPYEQYF. The CDR3 coding sequence is TGTGCCAGCAGCCAGCTTTTCGGGGACTGGCGGAGGGAAAATAAACCCTACGAGCAGTACTTC. The full variable domain, its missing parts supplied by reference TRBV28 and TRBJ2-7, is DVKVTQSSRYLVKRTGEKVFLECVQDMDHENMFWYRQDPGLGLRLIYFSYDVKMKEKGDIPEGYSVSREKKERFSLILESASTNQTSMYLCASSQLFGDWRRENKPYEQYFGPGTRLTVT.

This chain uses TRBV6-1 with TRBJ2-7; possible D gene TRBD2, 5 bases. Trimming cost V 0 bases and J 0 bases, with 9 bases left between them. The CDR3 has 15 amino acids. Germline-derived CDR1 and CDR2 are MNHNS and SASEGT. CDR3 region: CASSEAEASSYEQYF. The DNA of the CDR3 is TGTGCCAGCAGTGAAGCGGAGGCTAGCTCCTACGAGCAGTACTTC.

CDR3 nucleotides: TGTGCCAGCAGCCCGCCCGGGACAGGGGTGAACTATGGCTACACCTTC. This sequence encodes CASSPPGTGVNYGYTF. The rearrangement uses TRBV28 and TRBJ1-2; 10 positions match TRBD1. This CDR3 has 16 residues. Per the germline V gene, CDR1 is MDHEN and CDR2 is SYDVKM. Losses at the gene ends were 6 bases for V and 2 bases for J; bases not matched to a gene: 9.

The genes are TRBV5-1 and TRBJ1-1, with TRBD1 matching 7 bases. CDR3 length: 15 amino acids. The V segment lost 2 bases and the J segment 1 base; nucleotides outside the gene matches: 5. Per the germline V gene, CDR1 is SGHRS and CDR2 is YFSETQ. CDR3 amino acids: CASSLPAGGNTEAFF. As DNA, the CDR3 is TGCGCCAGCAGCTTACCCGCAGGGGGGAACACTGAAGCTTTCTTT.

The genes are TRBV6-5 and TRBJ2-1, with D perhaps TRBD1 (6 bases). This CDR3 comprises 15 residues. Per germline, CDR1 MNHEY and CDR2 SVGAGI. V shed 4 bases and J shed 7 bases, with 17 bases lying between them. The CDR3 nucleotides read TGTGCCAGCAGTTCCGACAGGTCCCCGGGAAATGAGCAGTTCTTC. It translates to CASSSDRSPGNEQFF.

This chain joins TRBV4-1 and TRBJ2-7; a weak D match, TRBD2 (7 bases). This CDR3 comprises 18 residues. The germline V gene encodes CDR1 MGHRA and CDR2 YSYEKL. Trimming removed 3 bases from V and 7 bases from J, with 28 bases in between. The CDR3 protein is CASSHRTALGLADGEQYF. The CDR3 DNA sequence: TGCGCCAGCAGCCACCGGACAGCCCTGGGGCTAGCGGACGGGGAGCAGTACTTC.

This chain uses TRBV5-4 with TRBJ2-7, with 13 bases matching TRBD2. This CDR3 comprises 18 residues. Trimming removed 0 bases from V and 2 bases from J; junction bases left unmatched: 8. The germline CDR1 and CDR2 sequences are SGHNT and YYREEE (reference sequence). The CDR3 protein is CASSLVGTSGILTYEQYF. CDR3 bases: TGTGCCAGCAGCTTGGTAGGGACTAGCGGGATTTTGACCTACGAGCAGTACTTC. The variable domain in full, completed from reference TRBV5-4 and TRBJ2-7, reads ETGVTQSPTHLIKTRGQQVTLRCSSQSGHNTVSWYQQALGQGPQFIFQYYREEENGRGNFPPRFSGLQFPNYSSELNVNALELDDSALYLCASSLVGTSGILTYEQYFGPGTRLTVT.

The CDR3 DNA follows: TGCGCCAGCAGCCCCGGGACAGGGGGCCTCGGGAGCTCCTACGAGCAGTACTTC. This encodes CASSPGTGGLGSSYEQYF. The gene calls are TRBV5-1 and TRBJ2-7; TRBD1 agrees at 12 bases. J lost 0 bases, V lost 4 bases, and 11 bases had no gene match. Germline V gene data show CDR1 as SGHRS and CDR2 as YFSETQ. The length of the CDR3 is 18 residues.

V usage is TRBV5-1 and J usage is TRBJ2-7; 9 bases fit TRBD2. Unmatched junction bases numbered 7, after V lost 4 bases and J lost 5 bases. In germline, CDR1 is SGHRS, CDR2 YFSETQ. The CDR3 contains 14 residues. CDR3 region: CASSKGLAPDEQYF. In DNA, the CDR3 is TGCGCCAGCAGCAAGGGACTAGCCCCTGACGAGCAGTACTTC. The whole variable domain, filled in from reference TRBV5-1 and TRBJ2-7, reads KAGVTQTPRYLIKTRGQQVTLSCSPISGHRSVSWYQQTPGQGLQFLFEYFSETQRNKGNFPGRFSGRQFSNSRSEMNVSTLELGDSALYLCASSKGLAPDEQYFGPGTRLTVT.

Only a few counts were recorded for this clone. The junction departs from germline at one end; a sequencing error may be responsible. V is TRBV7-8 and J is TRBJ2-7; TRBD1 is a possible D gene (5 bases). The CDR3 has 11 amino acids. Germline V lookup: CDR1 SGHVS, CDR2 FQNEAQ. This chain's CDR3 is CASSLAGAFGF. CDR3 DNA sequence: TGTGCCAGCAGCTTAGCAGGGGCATTTGGCTTC.